This T cell receptor beta chain originates from a study of blood T cell repertoires in COVID-19 (dated by TCRdb to the early 2020s). Describing the broader study: Collaborator samples came from the United States, Italy and Spain and covered acute and convalescent phases of COVID-19. The material from the prospective study consisted of cDNA or gDNA derived from T cells, B-cell-depleted T cells, or PBMCs. Deeply sampled blood TCRbeta repertoires from subjects exposed to, actively infected with, or recovered from COVID-19 were included in the dataset. The repertoires were made available in a free public database intended to serve as a resource for research on the immune response to SARS-CoV-2. Samples came from the ongoing ImmuneRACE study (first 160 participants) plus 1,254 subjects from 6 global collaborators. The sample metadata nearly always contained a de-identified subject ID, COVID-19 status, age in years and sex. HLA class I and class II types, where available, came from metadata supplied by the sample provider rather than from assay-based typing.

With respect to this clone: Its antigen is not yet known. No clone much larger than this one lies a single base away; base qualities are absent.

TCRbeta CDR3 regions were amplified from genomic DNA using the immunoSEQ Assay, a bias-controlled multiplex PCR. On the study's bioinformatics: Within the assay, amplification of reference gene primers was used to estimate how many nucleated cells each sample contained. To quantify the absolute abundance of each unique TCRbeta CDR3 rearrangement, sequence reads were collapsed and filtered. Productive Simpson clonality was computed per sample as the square root of Simpson's diversity index over productive rearrangements. The source is immuneACCESS, and TCRdb retained only in-frame sequences with V and J called. Part of the clones is not carried over; for the studies checked, unresolved V genes explain less than half of this, and the remainder is unexplained. V and J calls and clone size are given by that table; D and trimming were obtained from the DNA. In all, the sample holds some 270,000 clones, and approximately 85% of those were seen once. About 1% of the sample belongs to the ten largest clones.

The paper's findings and limits, for the study overall: Clinical and demographic metadata were provided uncurated, with the amount varying by source and participant.

One collaborating source in Seattle enrolled patients during active infection and followed them longitudinally through the course of disease. Whole blood was collected in K2EDTA tubes by collaborating institutions according to the institutions' own protocols. Collaborator samples were shipped for TCRbeta analysis as frozen whole blood, isolated PBMCs, or DNA extracted from either sample type. Cut back by 5 bases and 0 bases, the V and J ends lie 5 bases apart. The CDR3 has 11 amino acids, counting the end cysteine and phenylalanine. Only the CDR3 region is kept as DNA, spanning 33 bases read in frame from base 1. CDR1 and CDR2, looked up from the germline V gene (reference sequence), are GTSNPN and SVGIG.

The sequence was collected from a human donor with COVID-19, enrolled during active disease. The donor label of this sample is uncertain. The chain joins TRBV30 to TRBJ2-7; D gene: possibly TRBD2, on 5 matching bases. Input material: peripheral blood. The CDR3 corresponds to CAWGLSYEQYF. The DNA is as follows: TGTGCCTGGGGACTCTCCTACGAGCAGTACTTC.